The T cell receptor beta chain under discussion was sequenced for a study of tissue T cells after allogeneic stem cell transplantation. General observations from the study: Anatomically similar tissues had similar TCR repertoires within each patient. Only a limited share of tissue TCRs appeared in blood or spleen.

V was clipped by 1 base and J by 1 base, with 9 bases between them. This CDR3 has 15 residues. CDR1 is NSQYPW, CDR2 LRSPGD, per germline (reference sequence). Described time point: mouse harvest day 14 after allogeneic transplant. Tail vein injection delivered 10^7 T-cell-depleted bone marrow cells and 10^6 splenic CD5+ T cells. B6 (H2b) cells into BALB/c (H2d) mice; tissues taken at day 7 or 14. Points on this clone: The antigen remains undetermined. Gene names refer to mouse genes. Read coverage stops 1 residue before the CDR3 terminus; the germline J gene supplies the remainder.

Assay: immunoSEQ multiplex PCR; the TCRdb copy retains only in-frame clones and omits some. The table has around 3,900 clones, over 40% seen once. This TCR derives from a female BALB/c mouse given C57BL/6 T cells with graft-versus-host disease after an allogeneic hematopoietic cell transplant. The sample consisted of lymph node tissue. The V call is TRBV1, the J call TRBJ2-4; tentatively, D is TRBD1 (6 bases). The sequenced part of the CDR3 DNA is TGCACCTGCAGTGCAGTCAGGGGTGGTCAAAACACCTTGTAC. Translating it yields CTCSAVRGGQNTLY. The full CDR3 protein reads CTCSAVRGGQNTLYF.